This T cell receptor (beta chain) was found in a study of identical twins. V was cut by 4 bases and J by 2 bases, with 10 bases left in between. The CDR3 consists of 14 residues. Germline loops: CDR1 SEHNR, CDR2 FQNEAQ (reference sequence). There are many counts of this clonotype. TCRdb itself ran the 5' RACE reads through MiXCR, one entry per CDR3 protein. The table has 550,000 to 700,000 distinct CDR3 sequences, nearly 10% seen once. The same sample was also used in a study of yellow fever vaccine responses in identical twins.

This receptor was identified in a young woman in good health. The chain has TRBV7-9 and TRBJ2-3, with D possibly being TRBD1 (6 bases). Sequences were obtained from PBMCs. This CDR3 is CASSSDSNTDTQYF. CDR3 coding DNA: TGTGCCAGCAGCTCGGACAGTAACACAGATACGCAGTATTTT.